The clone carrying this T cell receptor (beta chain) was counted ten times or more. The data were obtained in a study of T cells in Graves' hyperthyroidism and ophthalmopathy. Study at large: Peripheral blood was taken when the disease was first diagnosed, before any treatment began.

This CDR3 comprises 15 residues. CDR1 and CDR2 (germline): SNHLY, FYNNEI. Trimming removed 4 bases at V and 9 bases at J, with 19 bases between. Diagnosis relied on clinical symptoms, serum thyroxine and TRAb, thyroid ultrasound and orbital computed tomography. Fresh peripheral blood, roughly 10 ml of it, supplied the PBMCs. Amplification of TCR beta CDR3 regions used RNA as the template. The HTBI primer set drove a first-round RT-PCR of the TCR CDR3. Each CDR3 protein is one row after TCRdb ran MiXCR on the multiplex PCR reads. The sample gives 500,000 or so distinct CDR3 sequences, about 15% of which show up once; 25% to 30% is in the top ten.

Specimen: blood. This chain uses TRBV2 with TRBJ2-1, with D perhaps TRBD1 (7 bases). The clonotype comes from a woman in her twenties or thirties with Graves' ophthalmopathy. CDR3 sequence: CASSGGTAGRGEQFF. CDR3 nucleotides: TGTGCCAGCAGTGGGGGGACAGCCGGGAGAGGTGAGCAGTTCTTC.